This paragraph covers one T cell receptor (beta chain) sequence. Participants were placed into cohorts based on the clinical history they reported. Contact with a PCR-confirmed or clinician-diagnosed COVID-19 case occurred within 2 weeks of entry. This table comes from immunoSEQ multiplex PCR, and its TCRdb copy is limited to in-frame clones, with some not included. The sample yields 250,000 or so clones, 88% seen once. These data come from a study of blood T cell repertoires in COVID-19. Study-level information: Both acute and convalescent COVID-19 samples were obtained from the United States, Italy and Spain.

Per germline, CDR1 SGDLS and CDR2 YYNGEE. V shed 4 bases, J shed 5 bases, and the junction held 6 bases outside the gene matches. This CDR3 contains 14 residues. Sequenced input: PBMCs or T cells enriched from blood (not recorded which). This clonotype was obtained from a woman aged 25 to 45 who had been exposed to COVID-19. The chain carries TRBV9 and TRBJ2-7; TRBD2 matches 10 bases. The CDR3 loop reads CASSLRLAGDEQYF. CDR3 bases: TGTGCCAGCAGCCTCAGACTAGCGGGTGACGAGCAGTACTTC.